The next 18 T cell receptor beta chains were all read from a single sample in a study of identical twins. TCRdb reanalysed the 5' RACE reads using MiXCR and keeps one entry per CDR3 protein. The sample comprises more than 650,000 distinct CDR3 sequences, 5.5% to 7.5% of which are singletons, and roughly 1.8% rests with the top ten. Sequenced sample: naive T cells sorted from blood. These receptors were collected from a man between 18 and 35 years old in good health.

V is TRBV5-6 and J is TRBJ2-7; D not certain. Per the germline V gene, CDR1 is SGHDT and CDR2 is YYEEEE. Trimming pared 4 bases from V and 6 bases from J, leaving 11 bases between. The CDR3 is 12 amino acids. Written as DNA, the CDR3 is TGTGCCAGCAGCGCGCGGAGTGGCGAGCAGTACTTC. Residues: CASSARSGEQYF.

This clonotype was detected many times. The chain links TRBV20-1 to TRBJ2-3; D remains ambiguous. Germline CDR1 is DFQATT and CDR2 is SNEGSKA (reference sequence). This CDR3 comprises 14 residues. Deletions cut 5 bases from V and 4 bases from J, with 16 bases between. CDR3 residues: CSAPPRTYPDTQYF. CDR3 DNA sequence: TGCAGTGCTCCACCTAGGACGTATCCAGATACGCAGTATTTT.

This clonotype has at least ten counts. V usage is TRBV20-1 and J usage is TRBJ1-5; 8 bases align to TRBD1. J lost 11 bases, V lost 6 bases, and 18 bases had no gene match. CDR3 length equals 15 residues. Germline V gene data show CDR1 as DFQATT and CDR2 as SNEGSKA (reference sequence). CDR3 nucleotides: TGCAGTGCGCGCGGGACAGGCCCCTCATTTGGCACCCAGCATTTT. Protein sequence: CSARGTGPSFGTQHF.

This clonotype turned up a few times. The V gene is TRBV7-9, the J gene TRBJ2-2; tentative D call: TRBD2 (5 bases). CDR1 is SEHNR and CDR2 is FQNEAQ in the germline V gene (reference sequence). V lost 5 bases to trimming and J lost 5 bases, with 9 bases between them. The CDR3 runs 13 residues. The CDR3 sequence is CASSLLETGELFF. The CDR3 region has the DNA TGTGCCAGCAGCCTACTAGAAACCGGGGAGCTGTTTTTT.

This clonotype came up a few times. The chain joins TRBV6-5 to TRBJ2-5, with D perhaps matching TRBD1 or TRBD2 (6 bases each). This CDR3 is built from 15 residues. Germline assignment: CDR1 MNHEY and CDR2 SVGAGI. Trimming pared 2 bases from V and 3 bases from J, leaving 13 bases between. The CDR3 region has the DNA TGTGCCAGCAGTTACCACGGACAGCGGGAAGAGACCCAGTACTTC. It is translated as CASSYHGQREETQYF.

This clonotype was detected many times. The genes are TRBV4-3 and TRBJ2-7; 8 nucleotides match TRBD1. The V segment lost 2 bases and the J segment 2 bases; nucleotides outside the gene matches: 5. CDR1 is LGHNA, CDR2 YSLEER, per germline. There are 15 residues in the CDR3. The CDR3 DNA reads as TGCGCCAGCAGCCAAAGCCCGACAGGGGCCTACGAGCAGTACTTC. It codes for CASSQSPTGAYEQYF.

This clonotype was found a few times. V and J are TRBV6-5 and TRBJ2-3; 7 positions agree with TRBD1. V lost 2 bases and J lost 3; bases outside the gene matches: 8. Germline V gene data show CDR1 as MNHEY and CDR2 as SVGAGI. The CDR3 runs to 16 residues. CDR3 in amino acids: CASSYSPGTATDTQYF. Written as DNA, the CDR3 is TGTGCCAGCAGTTACAGTCCCGGGACAGCGACAGATACGCAGTATTTT.

This clonotype was seen many times. The V call is TRBV7-8, the J call TRBJ2-5; 7 bases agree with TRBD2. The ends lost 8 bases at V and 2 bases at J; junction bases unmatched: 8. The CDR3 length is 14 residues. CDR1 and CDR2 (germline): SGHVS, FQNEAQ. Here the CDR3 DNA reads TGTGCCAGCCGGACCGGGACTACACAAGAGACCCAGTACTTC. As protein: CASRTGTTQETQYF. Based on the CDR3 plus reference TRBV7-8 and TRBJ2-5, the full variable domain is GAGVSQSPRYKVAKRGQDVALRCDPISGHVSLFWYQQALGQGPEFLTYFQNEAQLDKSGLPSDRFFAERPEGSVSTLKIQRTQQEDSAVYLCASRTGTTQETQYFGPGTRLLVL.

The sample holds a few counts of this clonotype. The rearrangement links TRBV18 to TRBJ1-1, with D perhaps TRBD1 (5 bases). The CDR3 has 15 amino acids. Germline CDR1 reads KGHSH; CDR2 reads LQKENI. V shed 4 bases and J shed 1 base, with 13 bases lying between them. CDR3 DNA sequence: TGTGCCAGCTCACTCAAAGGGGCACCGAACACTGAAGCTTTCTTT. Translated: CASSLKGAPNTEAFF.

This clonotype appeared many times. V gene TRBV7-2 combines with J gene TRBJ2-7; 8 positions match TRBD2. V lost 6 bases, J lost 4 bases, and 5 bases stayed unmatched. Germline CDR1 SGHTA, CDR2 FQGNSA. The CDR3 totals 13 residues. The CDR3 loop is CASRLAVRYEQYF. The CDR3 DNA sequence: TGTGCCAGCAGACTAGCGGTACGGTACGAGCAGTACTTC.

This clonotype appeared a few times. The chain is built from TRBV7-9 and TRBJ2-1, with D possibly matching TRBD1 (7 bases). The CDR3 consists of 15 residues. Germline assignment: CDR1 SEHNR and CDR2 FQNEAQ (reference sequence). V lost 3 bases to trimming and J lost 5 bases, with 14 bases between them. The CDR3 protein is CASSFRRGENNEQFF. CDR3 nucleotides: TGTGCCAGCAGCTTCCGCAGGGGGGAGAACAATGAGCAGTTCTTC.

This clonotype was detected a few times. This chain joins TRBV4-3 and TRBJ2-5; D is perhaps TRBD2 (6 bases). Germline V gene sequence: CDR1 LGHNA, CDR2 YSLEER. The ends were cut back, 1 base at V and 5 bases at J, with 14 bases in the middle. This CDR3 region has 15 residues. CDR3 amino acids: CASSQGRGGHETQYF. The CDR3 DNA sequence: TGCGCCAGCAGCCAAGGCCGAGGAGGGCACGAGACCCAGTACTTC.

There are many counts of this clonotype. This rearrangement joins TRBV9 to TRBJ2-7; a possible D gene is TRBD2 (5 bases). The length of the CDR3 is 14 residues. Trimming left V 0 bases short and J 6 bases short, with 13 bases between. Germline CDR1 SGDLS, CDR2 YYNGEE. The chain's CDR3 is CASSVALRGPEQYF. The CDR3 DNA is TGTGCCAGCAGCGTAGCACTACGGGGTCCCGAGCAGTACTTC.

The chain recombines TRBV6-1 with TRBJ2-1, with TRBD2 matching over 9 bases. Germline CDR1 is MNHNS and CDR2 is SASEGT. Losses at the gene ends were 8 bases for V and 7 bases for J; bases not matched to a gene: 9. CDR3 length: 14 amino acids. The CDR3: CASDSGTSRNEQFF. Written as DNA, the CDR3 is TGTGCCAGCGACTCAGGGACTAGCAGGAATGAGCAGTTCTTC.

J is TRBJ2-7 and V is TRBV27; the D call may be TRBD1 or TRBD2 (5 bases each). Germline V CDR1 and CDR2: MNHEY, SMNVEV (reference sequence). The CDR3 has 13 residues. The V end lost 8 bases, the J end lost 0 bases, and 11 bases lay between the germline ends. The CDR3 nucleotides read TGTGCCAGCGGATGGGACGGCTCCTACGAGCAGTACTTC. It encodes CASGWDGSYEQYF.

The J gene is TRBJ2-1, the V gene TRBV5-1, with D unresolved. The CDR3 has 15 residues. V shed 4 bases and J shed 0 bases, with 11 bases lying between them. Germline V gene sequence: CDR1 SGHRS, CDR2 YFSETQ. CDR3 sequence reads: CASSPLRYSYNEQFF. The DNA of the CDR3 is TGCGCCAGCAGCCCCTTGCGTTACTCCTACAATGAGCAGTTCTTC. Drawing the rest from reference TRBV5-1 and TRBJ2-1, the complete variable domain is KAGVTQTPRYLIKTRGQQVTLSCSPISGHRSVSWYQQTPGQGLQFLFEYFSETQRNKGNFPGRFSGRQFSNSRSEMNVSTLELGDSALYLCASSPLRYSYNEQFFGPGTRLTVL.

The gene calls are TRBV18 and TRBJ1-5; D is ambiguous. CDR1 and CDR2 from the germline V gene are KGHSH and LQKENI. The CDR3 spans 14 residues. Between the trimmed V and J ends, which lost 6 bases and 7 bases, there was a span of 16 bases. As DNA, the CDR3 is TGTGCCAGCTCCAGACCGGAGGTCGGGCAGCCCCAGCATTTT. Translating it yields CASSRPEVGQPQHF.

This clonotype was seen more than once but under ten times. The CDR3 nucleotides are TGTGCCACCATCCTAGCGGGGGAAGCTTTCTTT. Encoded protein: CATILAGEAFF. The chain has TRBV15 and TRBJ1-1, with D unresolved. V lost 7 bases and J 8 bases, leaving 11 bases between the germline ends. CDR1 is LNHNV, CDR2 YYDKDF, per germline (reference sequence). The CDR3 totals 11 residues.